Listed below are T cell receptor beta chains from one sample, sequenced in a study of a mutant IDH1 vaccine in newly diagnosed glioma. Their cognate antigens are unknown. Produced via immunoSEQ multiplex PCR; TCRdb's table is partial and in-frame only. The sample contains some 30,000 clones, 80% to 90% of which appear only once. This material consisted of PBMCs, taken from a glioma patient whose treatment included an IDH1 peptide vaccine. All receptors come from a man aged 18 to 29 with glioma. CDR3s leave out the opening cysteine and the closing phenylalanine or tryptophan. A row's size may be missing; if present it is once, few, many or a size class.

size	V	J	CDR3
-	TRBV4-3	TRBJ2-7	ASSQEGPGGAYEQY
-	TRBV10-1	TRBJ2-2	ASSETRGWDTGELF
-	TRBV5-4	TRBJ1-1	ASSLAGSPVGAF
-	TRBV6-5	TRBJ2-5	ASSYSRGGKTQY
-	TRBV6-5	TRBJ1-6	ASSYSRGPSSPLH
-	TRBV7-9	TRBJ1-6	ASSLADNSPLH
-	TRBV5-5	TRBJ1-2	ASSGAGTRYGYT
-	TRBV20-1	TRBJ2-1	SALDYNEQF
-	TRBV4-3	TRBJ2-3	ASSPRAVRKSTDTQY
once	TRBV6-5	TRBJ1-3	ASRTDPGGNTIY
-	TRBV7-2	TRBJ2-5	ASSRRTGRTPETQY
-	TRBV5-6	TRBJ1-1	ASRQGYTEAF
-	TRBV5-1	TRBJ2-3	ASSLIPPSSSTDTQY
-	TRBV29-1	TRBJ2-7	SVEGKSGSWYEQY
-	TRBV6-6	TRBJ2-3	ASSYSQDTDTQY
-	TRBV5-1	TRBJ1-3	ASSLDPGRSGNTIY
-	TRBV30	TRBJ2-7	AWSETSGSHEQY
-	TRBV4-3	TRBJ1-4	ASSQDPGATNEKLF
-	TRBV5-1	TRBJ2-5	ASTTGTGEETQY
-	TRBV7-6	TRBJ1-1	ASSLEPGLNTEAF
-	TRBV5-6	TRBJ2-5	ASKAGVETQY
-	TRBV27	TRBJ2-1	ASSFYLTSSYNEQF